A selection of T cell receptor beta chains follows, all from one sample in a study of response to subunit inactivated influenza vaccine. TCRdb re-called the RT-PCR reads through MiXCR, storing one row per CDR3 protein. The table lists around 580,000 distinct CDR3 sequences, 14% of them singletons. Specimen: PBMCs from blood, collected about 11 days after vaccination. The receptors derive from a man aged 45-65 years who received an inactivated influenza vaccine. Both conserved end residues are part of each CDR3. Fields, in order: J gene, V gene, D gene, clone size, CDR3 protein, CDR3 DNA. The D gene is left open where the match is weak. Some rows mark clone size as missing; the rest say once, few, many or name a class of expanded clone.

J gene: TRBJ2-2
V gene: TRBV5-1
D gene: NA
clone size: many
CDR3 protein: CASSLTGSPDPTGELFF
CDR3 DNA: TGCGCCAGCAGCTTGACCGGGTCCCCAGATCCGACCGGGGAGCTGTTTTTT

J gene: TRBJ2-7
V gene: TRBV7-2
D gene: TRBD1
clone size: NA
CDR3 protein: CASSVGQGNFNEQYF
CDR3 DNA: TGTGCCAGCAGCGTAGGACAGGGTAATTTCAACGAGCAGTACTTC

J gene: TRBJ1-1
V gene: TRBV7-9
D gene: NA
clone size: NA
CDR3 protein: CASSPRGARNTEAFF
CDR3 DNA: TGTGCCAGCAGCCCCAGAGGGGCCAGGAACACTGAAGCTTTCTTT

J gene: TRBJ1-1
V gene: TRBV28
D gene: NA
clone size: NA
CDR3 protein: CASSLDGLFTDTEAFF
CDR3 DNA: TGTGCCAGCAGTTTAGATGGCCTTTTTACGGACACTGAAGCTTTCTTT

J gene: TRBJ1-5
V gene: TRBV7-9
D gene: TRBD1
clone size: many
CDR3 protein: CASSGGQPNQPQHF
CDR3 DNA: TGTGCCAGCAGCGGGGGACAGCCGAATCAGCCCCAGCATTTT

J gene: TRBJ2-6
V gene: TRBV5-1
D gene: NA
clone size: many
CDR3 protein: CASSLGGVSGANVLTF
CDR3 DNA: TGCGCCAGCAGCTTGGGGGGAGTTTCTGGGGCCAACGTCCTGACTTTC

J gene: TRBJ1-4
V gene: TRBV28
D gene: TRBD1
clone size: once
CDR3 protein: CATKDRSHGKLFF
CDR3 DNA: TGTGCCACCAAGGACAGGTCGCACGGAAAACTGTTTTTT

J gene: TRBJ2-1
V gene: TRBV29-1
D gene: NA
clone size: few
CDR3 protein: CSVEDPVPKNNEQFF
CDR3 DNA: TGCAGCGTTGAAGATCCGGTTCCCAAAAACAATGAGCAGTTCTTC

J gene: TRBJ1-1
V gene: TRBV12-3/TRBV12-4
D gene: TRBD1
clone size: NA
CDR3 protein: CASSLRQGSLAEAFF
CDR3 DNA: TGTGCCAGCAGTTTAAGACAGGGGTCTCTCGCTGAAGCTTTCTTT

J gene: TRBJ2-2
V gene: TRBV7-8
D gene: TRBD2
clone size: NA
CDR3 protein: CASSLVASGGTGELFF
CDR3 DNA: TGTGCCAGCAGCTTAGTTGCTAGCGGGGGAACCGGGGAGCTGTTTTTT

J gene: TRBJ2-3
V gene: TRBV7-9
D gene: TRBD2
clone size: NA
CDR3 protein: CASGLAATDTQYF
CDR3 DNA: TGTGCCAGCGGTCTAGCGGCCACAGATACGCAGTATTTT

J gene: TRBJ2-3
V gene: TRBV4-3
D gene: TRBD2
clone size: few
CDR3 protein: CASSRTSGGARGVTDTQYF
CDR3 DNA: TGCGCCAGCAGCCGGACTAGCGGGGGGGCCCGAGGGGTTACAGATACGCAGTATTTT

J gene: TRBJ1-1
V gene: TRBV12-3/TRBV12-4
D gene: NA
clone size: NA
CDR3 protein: CASSSREGRTEAFF
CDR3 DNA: TGTGCCAGTAGTTCTAGGGAGGGGAGAACTGAAGCTTTCTTT

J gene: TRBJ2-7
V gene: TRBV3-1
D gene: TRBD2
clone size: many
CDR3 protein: CASSQDLREWNEQYF
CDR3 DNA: TGTGCCAGCAGCCAAGATTTGCGGGAGTGGAACGAGCAGTACTTC

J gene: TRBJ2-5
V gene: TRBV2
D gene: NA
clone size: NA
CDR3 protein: CASSEVLGETQYF
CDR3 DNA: TGTGCCAGCAGTGAAGTCTTGGGGGAGACCCAGTACTTC

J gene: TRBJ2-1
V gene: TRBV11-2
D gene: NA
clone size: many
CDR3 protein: CASSLGGLDEQFF
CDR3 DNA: TGTGCCAGCAGCTTAGGGGGACTGGATGAGCAGTTCTTC

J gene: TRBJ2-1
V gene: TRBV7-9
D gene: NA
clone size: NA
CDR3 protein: CASSLSPEEQFF
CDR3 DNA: TGTGCCAGCAGCTTAAGCCCGGAGGAGCAGTTCTTC

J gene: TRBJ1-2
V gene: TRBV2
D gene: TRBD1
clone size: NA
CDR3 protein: CASSDSGTGGSGYTF
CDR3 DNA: TGTGCCAGCAGTGACTCCGGGACAGGGGGCAGTGGCTACACCTTC

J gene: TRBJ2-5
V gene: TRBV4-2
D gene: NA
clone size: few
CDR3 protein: CASSQSAWETQYF
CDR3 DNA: TGTGCCAGCAGCCAGTCGGCTTGGGAGACCCAGTACTTC

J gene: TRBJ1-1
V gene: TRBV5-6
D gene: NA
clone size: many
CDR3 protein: CASSLGPGPTEAFF
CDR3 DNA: TGTGCCAGCAGCTTGGGGCCGGGCCCCACTGAAGCTTTCTTT

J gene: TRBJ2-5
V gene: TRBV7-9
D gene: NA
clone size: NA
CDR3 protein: CASSTWAWQGRETQYF
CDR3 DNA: TGTGCCAGCAGCACGTGGGCGTGGCAGGGTAGGGAGACCCAGTACTTC

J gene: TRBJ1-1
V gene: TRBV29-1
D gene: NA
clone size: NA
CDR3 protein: CSVEGYENTEAFF
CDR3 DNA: TGCAGCGTTGAAGGGTATGAGAACACTGAAGCTTTCTTT

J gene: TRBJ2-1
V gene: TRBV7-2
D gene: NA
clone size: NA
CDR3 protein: CASSLALPGALTYNEQFF
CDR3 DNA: TGTGCCAGCAGCTTAGCGCTGCCAGGGGCCCTCACCTACAATGAGCAGTTCTTC

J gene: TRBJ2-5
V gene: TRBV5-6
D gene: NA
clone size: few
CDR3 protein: CASSTGTPGETQYF
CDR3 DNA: TGTGCCAGCAGCACCGGGACACCCGGGGAGACCCAGTACTTC

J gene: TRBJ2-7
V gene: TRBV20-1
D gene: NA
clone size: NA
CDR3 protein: CSARVPTSYEQYF
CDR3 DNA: TGCAGTGCTAGAGTACCGACTAGCTACGAGCAGTACTTC

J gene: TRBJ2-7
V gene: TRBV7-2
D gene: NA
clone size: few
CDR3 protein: CASSFPYYEQYF
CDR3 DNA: TGTGCCAGCAGCTTTCCGTACTACGAGCAGTACTTC

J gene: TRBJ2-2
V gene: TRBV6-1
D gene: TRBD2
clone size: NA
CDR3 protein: CACKREGGTGELFF
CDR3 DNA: TGTGCCTGCAAGCGGGAGGGTGGCACCGGGGAGCTGTTTTTT

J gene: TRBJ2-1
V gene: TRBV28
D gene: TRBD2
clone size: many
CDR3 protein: CASRSSGGSYNEQFF
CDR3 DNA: TGTGCCAGCAGGAGTAGCGGGGGCTCCTACAATGAGCAGTTCTTC

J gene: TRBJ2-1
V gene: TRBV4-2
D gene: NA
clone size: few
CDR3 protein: CASSQVADLSYNEQFF
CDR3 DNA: TGTGCCAGCAGCCAAGTCGCTGACCTCTCCTACAATGAGCAGTTCTTC

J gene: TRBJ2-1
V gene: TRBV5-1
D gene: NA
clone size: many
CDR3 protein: CASSLLAGASNEQFF
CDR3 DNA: TGCGCCAGCAGCTTGTTGGCAGGGGCCTCCAATGAGCAGTTCTTC

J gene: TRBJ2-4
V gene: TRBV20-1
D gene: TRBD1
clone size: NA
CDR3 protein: CSAPEQGENIQYF
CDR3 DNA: TGCAGTGCCCCCGAGCAGGGGGAAAACATTCAGTACTTC

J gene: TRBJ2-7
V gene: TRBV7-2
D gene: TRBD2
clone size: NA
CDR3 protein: CASKSSGEHYEQYF
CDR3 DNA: TGTGCCAGCAAGTCCAGCGGGGAACACTACGAGCAGTACTTC

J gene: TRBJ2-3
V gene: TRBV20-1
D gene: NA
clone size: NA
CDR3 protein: CSANTPSTDTQYF
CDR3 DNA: TGCAGTGCTAACACCCCTTCCACAGATACGCAGTATTTT

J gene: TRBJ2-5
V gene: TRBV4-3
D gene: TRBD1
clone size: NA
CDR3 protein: CASSQDGYSADRGWEETQYF
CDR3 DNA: TGCGCCAGCAGCCAAGATGGGTACTCGGCCGACAGGGGGTGGGAGGAGACCCAGTACTTC

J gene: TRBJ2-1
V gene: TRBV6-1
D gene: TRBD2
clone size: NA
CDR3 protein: CASSGIGGRAENYNEQFF
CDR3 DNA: TGTGCCAGCAGTGGCATAGGCGGGAGGGCCGAGAACTACAATGAGCAGTTCTTC

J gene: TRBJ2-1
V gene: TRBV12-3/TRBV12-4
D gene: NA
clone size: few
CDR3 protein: CASSFASTTRANEQFF
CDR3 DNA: TGTGCCAGCAGTTTTGCATCGACGACACGGGCCAATGAGCAGTTCTTC

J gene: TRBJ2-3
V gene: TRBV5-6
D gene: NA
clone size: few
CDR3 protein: CASSSRGFRTDTQYF
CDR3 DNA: TGTGCCAGCAGCTCCAGGGGATTTCGCACAGATACGCAGTATTTT

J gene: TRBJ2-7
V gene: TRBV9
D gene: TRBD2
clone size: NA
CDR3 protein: CASSVGSSGSYYEQYF
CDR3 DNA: TGTGCCAGCAGCGTAGGGTCTAGCGGGAGTTACTACGAGCAGTACTTC

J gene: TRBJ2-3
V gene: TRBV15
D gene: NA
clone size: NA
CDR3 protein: CATSSTGISTDTQYF
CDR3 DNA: TGTGCCACCAGCAGCACAGGAATTAGCACAGATACGCAGTATTTT

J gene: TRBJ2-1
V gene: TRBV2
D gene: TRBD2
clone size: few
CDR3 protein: CASSVGLAGYEQFF
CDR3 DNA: TGTGCCAGCAGTGTAGGACTAGCGGGCTATGAGCAGTTCTTC

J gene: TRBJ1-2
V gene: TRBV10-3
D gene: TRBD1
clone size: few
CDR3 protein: CAISETGQGYGYTF
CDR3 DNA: TGTGCCATCAGTGAGACAGGACAGGGCTATGGCTACACCTTC

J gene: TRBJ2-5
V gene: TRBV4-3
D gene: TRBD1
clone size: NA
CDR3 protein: CASSQGQGKTETQYF
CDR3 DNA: TGCGCCAGCAGTCAGGGACAGGGAAAGACGGAGACCCAGTACTTC

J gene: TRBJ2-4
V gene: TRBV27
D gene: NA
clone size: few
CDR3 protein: CASSSPIQYF
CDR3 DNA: TGTGCCAGCAGTTCGCCCATTCAGTACTTC

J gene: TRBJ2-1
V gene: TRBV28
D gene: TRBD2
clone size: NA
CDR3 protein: CATNGAGTSGSVKQFF
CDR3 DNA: TGTGCCACCAATGGGGCCGGGACTAGCGGGAGTGTTAAGCAGTTCTTC

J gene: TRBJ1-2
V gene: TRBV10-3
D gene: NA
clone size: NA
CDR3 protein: CAIRNGTVEHYGYTF
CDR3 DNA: TGTGCCATCAGGAATGGGACGGTCGAGCACTATGGCTACACCTTC

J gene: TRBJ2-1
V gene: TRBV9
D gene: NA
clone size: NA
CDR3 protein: CASSVASAGFNEQFF
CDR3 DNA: TGTGCCAGCAGCGTAGCGAGCGCGGGCTTCAATGAGCAGTTCTTC

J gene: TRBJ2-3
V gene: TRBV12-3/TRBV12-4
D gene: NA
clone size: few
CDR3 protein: CASSFLLRGITDTQYF
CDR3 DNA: TGTGCCAGCAGTTTCCTTCTTAGAGGTATAACAGATACGCAGTATTTT

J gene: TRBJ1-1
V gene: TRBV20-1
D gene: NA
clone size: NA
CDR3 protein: CSARDGGGTEAFF
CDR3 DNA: TGCAGTGCTAGAGATGGGGGGGGGACTGAAGCTTTCTTT

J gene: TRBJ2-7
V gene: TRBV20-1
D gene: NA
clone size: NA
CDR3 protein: CSALGPSPLQPTYF
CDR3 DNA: TGCAGTGCCCTGGGTCCCTCCCCGCTCCAGCCGACGTACTTC

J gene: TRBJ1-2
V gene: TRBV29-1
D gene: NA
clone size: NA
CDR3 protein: CSVEGPGFYGYTF
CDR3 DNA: TGCAGCGTTGAAGGTCCGGGGTTTTATGGCTACACCTTC

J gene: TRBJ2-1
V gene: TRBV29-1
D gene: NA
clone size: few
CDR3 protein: CSVVRYEQFF
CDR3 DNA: TGCAGCGTTGTCCGCTATGAGCAGTTCTTC

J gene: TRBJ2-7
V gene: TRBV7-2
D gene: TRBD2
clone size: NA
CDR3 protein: CASSYRTSGVYEQYF
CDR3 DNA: TGTGCCAGCAGCTACCGGACTAGCGGGGTTTACGAGCAGTACTTC

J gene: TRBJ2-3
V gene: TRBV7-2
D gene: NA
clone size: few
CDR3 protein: CASSLMAHTGDTQYF
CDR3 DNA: TGTGCCAGCAGCTTAATGGCTCACACTGGCGATACGCAGTATTTT

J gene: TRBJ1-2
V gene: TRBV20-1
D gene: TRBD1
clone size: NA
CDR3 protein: CSARKQGSYGYTF
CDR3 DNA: TGCAGTGCTAGAAAACAGGGGTCCTATGGCTACACCTTC

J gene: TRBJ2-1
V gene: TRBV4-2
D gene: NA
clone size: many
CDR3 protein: CASSQGRTWGIGNEQFF
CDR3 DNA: TGTGCCAGCAGCCAGGGTCGTACTTGGGGTATTGGCAATGAGCAGTTCTTC

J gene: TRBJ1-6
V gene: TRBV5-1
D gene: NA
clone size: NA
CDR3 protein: CASSSGHTNSPLHF
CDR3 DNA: TGCGCCAGCAGCTCGGGACACACGAATTCACCCCTCCACTTT

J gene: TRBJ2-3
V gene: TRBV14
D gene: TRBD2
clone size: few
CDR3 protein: CASSQTGTSGRTDTQYF
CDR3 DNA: TGTGCCAGCAGCCAGACCGGGACTAGCGGGCGCACAGATACGCAGTATTTT

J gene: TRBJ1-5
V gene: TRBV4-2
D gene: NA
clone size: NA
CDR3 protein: CASSQELTGNQPQHF
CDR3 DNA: TGTGCCAGCAGCCAAGAATTGACGGGGAACCAGCCCCAGCATTTT

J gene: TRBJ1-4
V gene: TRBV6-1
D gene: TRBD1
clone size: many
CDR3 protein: CASSHPGQGNEKLFF
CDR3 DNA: TGTGCCAGCAGCCATCCGGGACAGGGGAACGAAAAACTGTTTTTT